Below, one TCR beta chain is given with its context. Antigen specificity is unknown. The hyperthyroidism was newly diagnosed and had lasted under 2 months; the patients were aged 18 to 65. Sample collection date corresponds to first hyperthyroidism diagnosis, prior to any ophthalmopathy symptoms. This entry belongs to a study of T cells in Graves' hyperthyroidism and ophthalmopathy. In the study overall: Before any treatment, at initial diagnosis, peripheral blood was collected.

Using RNA transcripts as the source, TCR beta CDR3 regions were amplified. TCR CDR3 regions were first amplified by RT-PCR with HTBI primers. TCRdb reanalysed the multiplex PCR reads using MiXCR and keeps one entry per CDR3 protein. The profile shows about 360,000 distinct CDR3 sequences, approximately 15% of them singletons. Study-level points and caveats: Most thyroid-expanded clonotypes above 0.001 were also found in blood.

V was trimmed by 5 bases and J by 5 bases, leaving 10 bases between them. Germline assignment: CDR1 SGHTA and CDR2 FQGNSA. The CDR3 is 14 amino acids. V and J are TRBV7-2 and TRBJ1-6; D remains unclear. Sequences were obtained from blood. This TCR was sampled from a woman in her late teens or twenties with Graves' hyperthyroidism that later progressed to Graves' ophthalmopathy. The CDR3 reads CASSPEYHNSPLHF. CDR3 DNA sequence: TGTGCCAGCAGCCCAGAATACCATAATTCACCCCTCCACTTT.